This entry lists 32 T cell receptor beta chains sequenced from one sample in a study of STAT5B mutations in CD4+ large granular lymphocyte leukemia. TCRdb's table, derived via immunoSEQ multiplex PCR, lists solely in-frame clones and lacks some. The table shows some 4,900 clones, with 88% occurring only once. Input material: PBMCs. The origin of the receptors is a man aged 35-49 years with CD4+ T-cell large granular lymphocyte leukemia.

The rearrangement joins TRBV5-6 to TRBJ1-6, with D unclear. The CDR3 is 16 amino acids. With 2 bases removed from V and 0 bases from J, the gap between germline ends came to 9 bases. CDR1 and CDR2 (germline): SGHDT, YYEEEE. Here the CDR3 reads CASSLGRHSYNSPLHF. The CDR3 coding sequence is TGTGCCAGCAGCTTAGGACGCCACTCCTATAATTCACCCCTCCACTTT.

The rearrangement links TRBV12-2 to TRBJ2-3; TRBD2, as called in the table, went unchecked against the DNA. TRBV12-2 is reported as a pseudogene. The CDR3 is made up of 16 amino acids. For the CDR3, the DNA is TGTGCAAGTCGCTCTCGACTAGCGGGAATAACAGATACGCAGTATTTT. Residues: CASRSRLAGITDTQYF.

V is TRBV13 and J is TRBJ2-5, with D perhaps assigned TRBD1 or TRBD2 (7 bases each). The V and J ends lost 6 bases and 5 bases respectively, with 19 bases between them. The length of the CDR3 is 15 residues. CDR1 and CDR2 (germline): PRHDT, FYEKMQ (reference sequence). The CDR3 loop reads CASRSQGEGLETQYF. The CDR3, as DNA: TGTGCCAGCAGGTCCCAGGGGGAGGGTTTGGAGACCCAGTACTTC.

The CDR3 loop reads CASSQDIQGAGEKLFF. CDR3 DNA: TGTGCCAGCAGCCAAGACATACAGGGTGCGGGTGAAAAACTGTTTTTT. The chain is built from TRBV14 and TRBJ1-4; a possible D gene is TRBD1 (6 bases). Trimming left V 0 bases short and J 7 bases short, with 15 bases between. Looked up from germline, CDR1 is SGHDN and CDR2 is FVKESK. The CDR3 has 16 residues.

The chain uses TRBV5-1 and TRBJ2-3, with 10 bases that match TRBD2. V gave up 2 bases and J gave up 2 bases; unmatched junction bases: 2. Germline loops: CDR1 SGHRS, CDR2 YFSETQ. This CDR3 spans 15 amino acids. The CDR3 reads CASSLLAGSTDTQYF. The DNA for the CDR3 is TGCGCCAGCAGCTTACTAGCGGGGTCCACAGATACGCAGTATTTT.

In regard to this clone: The junction differs from germline at one of its ends, possibly a read error. The chain has TRBV7-7 and TRBJ1-5; unclear D gene. The CDR3 totals 16 residues. The germline V gene encodes CDR1 SSHAT and CDR2 FNYEAQ (reference sequence). CDR3 in amino acids: CASSLVGQNSNQPQHF. The CDR3 DNA is TGTGCTAGCAGCTTAGTTGGGCAGAATAGCAATCAGCCCCAGCATTTT.

The V and J genes are TRBV19 and TRBJ1-4; D is perhaps TRBD1 (5 bases). The CDR3 has 15 amino acids. Germline CDR1 LNHDA, CDR2 SQIVND (reference sequence). Trimming took 7 bases from V and 6 from J, leaving 18 bases between them. CDR3 bases: TGTGCCAGTATGTCCCGAAGCAGGGTTGATGAAAAACTGTTTTTT. Amino acids: CASMSRSRVDEKLFF.

The chain carries TRBV5-1 and TRBJ2-2, with TRBD2 identical over 12 bases. This CDR3 contains 16 residues. Germline V CDR1 and CDR2: SGHRS, YFSETQ. The junction had 6 bases not matched to a gene; V was cut back by 4 bases and J by 5 bases. The DNA of the CDR3 is TGCGCCAGCAGCATCCATGGACTAGCGGGAACCGGGGAGCTGTTTTTT. As protein: CASSIHGLAGTGELFF.

The chain couples TRBV4-1 to TRBJ1-2; the D gene is possibly TRBD1 (6 bases). Germline CDR1 and CDR2: MGHRA and YSYEKL. CDR3 length equals 15 residues. Trimming removed 0 bases at V and 1 base at J, with 9 bases between. Here the CDR3 DNA reads TGCGCCAGCAGCCAAGAGAGGGGGGATAACTATGGCTACACCTTC. It specifies CASSQERGDNYGYTF.

The V and J genes are TRBV4-2 and TRBJ2-5; 13 bases agree with TRBD2. This CDR3 spans 16 amino acids. The junction had 5 bases not matched to a gene; V was cut back by 5 bases and J by 2 bases. Germline V CDR1 and CDR2: LGHNA, YNFKEQ. CDR3 in amino acids: CASSDGLAGAQETQYF. The CDR3, as DNA: TGTGCCAGCAGCGATGGACTAGCGGGGGCTCAAGAGACCCAGTACTTC.

The rearrangement uses TRBV6-5 and TRBJ1-4, with TRBD1 identical over 9 bases. The V gene's germline CDR1 is MNHEY and CDR2 SVGAGI. Unmatched junction bases numbered 7, after V lost 6 bases and J lost 8 bases. There are 14 residues in the CDR3. This chain's CDR3 is CASRRGQGSEKLFF. The CDR3 DNA reads as TGTGCCAGCAGAAGGGGACAGGGATCGGAAAAACTGTTTTTT.

V is TRBV20-1 and J is TRBJ2-1; D remains unclear. This CDR3 region has 11 residues. Trimming took 1 base from V and 6 from J, leaving 4 bases between them. Looked up from germline, CDR1 is DFQATT and CDR2 is SNEGSKA (reference sequence). As DNA, the CDR3 is TGCAGTGCTAGAGGCGTCAATGAGCAGTTCTTC. Protein product: CSARGVNEQFF.

Remarks on this clone: An end of the junction does not agree with germline; a read error may underlie this. J is TRBJ1-5 and V is TRBV19; 10 nucleotides line up with TRBD1. This CDR3 comprises 17 residues. CDR1 is LNHDA and CDR2 is SQIVND in the germline V gene (reference sequence). CDR3 in amino acids: CASSLYPGQGSTQPQHF. The CDR3 DNA sequence: TGTGCCAGTAGTCTATATCCGGGACAGGGGAGCACTCAGCCCCAGCATTTT.

This chain uses TRBV9 with TRBJ1-1; 9 bases are shared with TRBD1. Germline V lookup: CDR1 SGDLS, CDR2 YYNGEE. V shed 3 bases and J 4 bases; nucleotides not matched to a gene: 7. The CDR3 runs to 15 residues. The CDR3 nucleotides read TGTGCCAGCAGCGCACAGGGGGCGCGTACCACTGAAGCTTTCTTT. Amino acid sequence: CASSAQGARTTEAFF.

The chain joins TRBV11-2 to TRBJ1-3; D unclear. The CDR3 spans 14 residues. V was trimmed by 0 bases and J by 1 base, leaving 4 bases between them. Per germline, CDR1 SGHAT and CDR2 FQNNGV. The CDR3 coding sequence is TGTGCCAGCAGCTTAGATTATTCTGGAAACACCATATATTTT. Translated, it gives CASSLDYSGNTIYF.

The chain carries TRBV7-8 and TRBJ2-7; 9 positions match TRBD1. CDR3 length: 16 amino acids. Germline trimming cut 0 bases from V and 1 base from J; bases unmatched to any gene: 4. Germline values: CDR1 SGHVS, CDR2 FQNEAQ. In DNA, the CDR3 is TGTGCCAGCAGCTTAGCCCGGGACAGGGAATCCTACGAGCAGTACTTC. The encoded protein is CASSLARDRESYEQYF.

This clone was seen just once. The chain combines TRBV27 with TRBJ2-5; D not resolved. CDR1 and CDR2 (germline): MNHEY, SMNVEV (reference sequence). CDR3 length: 13 amino acids. Trimming took off 3 bases at V and 4 bases at J, with 9 bases between the two ends. This CDR3 is CASSFSVGETQYF. In DNA form, the CDR3 reads TGTGCCAGCAGTTTCAGTGTGGGAGAGACCCAGTACTTC.

The chain is built from TRBV13 and TRBJ2-1; TRBD2 agrees at 8 bases. Germline V gene sequence: CDR1 PRHDT, CDR2 FYEKMQ (reference sequence). CDR3 length equals 15 residues. The V gene end was trimmed by 5 bases and the J gene end by 1 base; junction bases not matched to a gene: 4. The CDR3 protein is CASSPLAGSYNEQFF. The CDR3 DNA is TGTGCCAGCAGCCCCTTAGCGGGATCCTACAATGAGCAGTTCTTC.

The rearrangement uses TRBV2 and TRBJ1-1; D uncertain. The CDR3 has 14 amino acids. Germline V CDR1 and CDR2: SNHLY, FYNNEI. Trimming left V 4 bases short and J 4 bases short, with 13 bases between. The DNA for the CDR3 is TGTGCCAGCAGTGGAAGGCGGGTTTCCACTGAAGCTTTCTTT. Protein product: CASSGRRVSTEAFF. The full variable domain, completed using reference TRBV2 and TRBJ1-1, is EPEVTQTPSHQVTQMGQEVILRCVPISNHLYFYWYRQILGQKVEFLVSFYNNEISEKSEIFDDQFSVERPDGSNFTLKIRSTKLEDSAMYFCASSGRRVSTEAFFGQGTRLTVV.

The chain joins TRBV10-1 to TRBJ2-1, with TRBD2 matching over 14 bases. J was trimmed by 6 bases and V by 5 bases; bases with no gene match: 3. This CDR3 has 15 residues. Germline-derived CDR1 and CDR2 are WNHNN and SYGVQD (reference sequence). CDR3 in DNA: TGCGCCAGCAGTCGACTAGCGGGAGGGTCCAATGAGCAGTTCTTC. It is translated as CASSRLAGGSNEQFF.

This chain links TRBV5-8 with TRBJ2-5, with D unresolved. Germline CDR1 and CDR2: SGHTS and YDEGEE. The CDR3 consists of 13 residues. V was cut by 2 bases and J by 2 bases, with 7 bases left in between. As DNA, the CDR3 is TGTGCCAGCAGCTTCGACCTTCAAGAGACCCAGTACTTC. Protein product: CASSFDLQETQYF.

The genes are TRBV2 and TRBJ2-5, with 8 bases matching TRBD1. This CDR3 has 14 amino acids. Trimming took 6 bases from V and 5 from J; bases not matched to a gene: 8. In germline, CDR1 is SNHLY, CDR2 FYNNEI. CDR3 in amino acids: CASSRDRYLETQYF. The CDR3 nucleotides are TGTGCCAGCAGCCGGGACAGGTATTTGGAGACCCAGTACTTC.

The rearrangement links TRBV30 to TRBJ2-4; 9 bases are shared with TRBD2. CDR3 size: 12 residues. Germline trimming cut 4 bases from V and 7 bases from J; bases unmatched to any gene: 2. Germline CDR1 reads GTSNPN; CDR2 reads SVGIG (reference sequence). CDR3 nucleotides: TGTGCCTGGAAGCTAGCGGGGAACATTCAGTACTTC. This sequence encodes CAWKLAGNIQYF.

The gene calls are TRBV6-1 and TRBJ2-2; 11 bases are shared with TRBD1. This CDR3 spans 15 amino acids. The V gene's germline CDR1 is MNHNS and CDR2 SASEGT. The trim removed 7 bases at V and 9 bases at J, leaving 10 bases unmatched. The CDR3 bases are TGTGCCAGCATCCCGGGACAGGGGGGGTATAGGGAGCTGTTTTTT. This encodes CASIPGQGGYRELFF.

This rearrangement joins TRBV7-8 to TRBJ1-2; D unresolved. Deletions cut 4 bases from V and 0 bases from J, with 12 bases between. Germline CDR1 reads SGHVS; CDR2 reads FQNEAQ. CDR3 length: 15 amino acids. The CDR3: CASSSGSYANYGYTF. DNA for the CDR3: TGTGCCAGCAGCTCCGGGTCCTACGCTAACTATGGCTACACCTTC.

V and J are TRBV6-1 and TRBJ2-5, with TRBD1 matching over 7 bases. The J call may be mistaken, given a closer DNA end match to TRBJ2-7. The CDR3 loop spans 14 amino acids. Germline V CDR1 and CDR2: MNHNS, SASEGT. The CDR3 DNA reads as TGTGCCAGCAGCCTAAACAGGGGTAACTACGAGCAGTACTTC. This sequence encodes CASSLNRGNYEQYF.

This chain joins TRBV29-1 and TRBJ1-5; TRBD1 might be the D (5 bases). The CDR3 is 15 amino acids. CDR1 and CDR2 from the germline V gene are SQVTM and ANQGSEA. The germline V and J ends were trimmed by 5 bases and 2 bases, with 16 bases remaining between them. The DNA for the CDR3 is TGCAGCGTTCGGGACGGACTTTTGGGCAATCAGCCCCAGCATTTT. Protein product: CSVRDGLLGNQPQHF.

V gene TRBV7-5 combines with J gene TRBJ1-2. TRBV7-5 is a pseudogene locus. The CDR3 is 14 amino acids. The CDR3 DNA is TGTGCCAGAAGCTTAATAATCAGCCCTTGGGGCTACACCTTC. Its translation is CARSLIISPWGYTF.

This clone was seen once. This chain connects TRBV5-1 to TRBJ1-5; D is possibly TRBD1 (6 bases). V lost 0 bases, J lost 2 bases, and 9 bases lay in between. Germline values: CDR1 SGHRS, CDR2 YFSETQ. The CDR3 consists of 15 residues. The CDR3 protein is CASSLAGAGNQPQHF. The CDR3 DNA reads TGCGCCAGCAGCTTGGCAGGGGCCGGCAATCAGCCCCAGCATTTT.

The rearrangement links TRBV30 to TRBJ1-6; possibly TRBD1 for D (6 bases). The CDR3 covers 16 residues. Trimming took off 2 bases at V and 7 bases at J, with 18 bases between the two ends. Germline loops: CDR1 GTSNPN, CDR2 SVGIG (reference sequence). This CDR3 is CAWSQREAGVNSPLHF. The CDR3 DNA follows: TGTGCCTGGAGTCAGAGGGAGGCAGGGGTAAATTCACCCCTCCACTTT.

The chain combines TRBV11-2 with TRBJ2-1; the D gene is possibly TRBD1 (5 bases). In germline, CDR1 is SGHAT, CDR2 FQNNGV. The CDR3 extends over 15 amino acids. Trimming removed 0 bases from V and 2 bases from J, with 8 bases in between. The CDR3 nucleotides are TGTGCCAGCAGCTTAGACAGGGTAGCCTACAATGAGCAGTTCTTC. It translates to CASSLDRVAYNEQFF.

The chain has TRBV19 and TRBJ1-1; D unclear. Germline V lookup: CDR1 LNHDA, CDR2 SQIVND (reference sequence). CDR3 length: 13 residues. The V end was cut by 10 bases, the J end by 1 base, with 13 bases between. DNA for the CDR3: TGTGCCACCAAAGGGTTAAGGAACACTGAAGCTTTCTTT. Its translation is CATKGLRNTEAFF.